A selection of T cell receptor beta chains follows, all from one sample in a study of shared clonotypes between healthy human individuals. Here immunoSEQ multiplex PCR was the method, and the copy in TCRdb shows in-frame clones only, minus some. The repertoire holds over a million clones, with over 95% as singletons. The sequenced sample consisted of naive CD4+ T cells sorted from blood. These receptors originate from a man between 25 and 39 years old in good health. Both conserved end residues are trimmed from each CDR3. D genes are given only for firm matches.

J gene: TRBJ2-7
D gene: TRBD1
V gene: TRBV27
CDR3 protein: ASSGQAYEQY

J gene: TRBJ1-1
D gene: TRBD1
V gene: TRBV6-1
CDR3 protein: ASSERTTGQFWGPYTEAF

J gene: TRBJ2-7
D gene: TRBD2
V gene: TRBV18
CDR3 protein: ASSPLGLEGYEQY

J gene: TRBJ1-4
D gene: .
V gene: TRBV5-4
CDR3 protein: ASSLAGSGRLF

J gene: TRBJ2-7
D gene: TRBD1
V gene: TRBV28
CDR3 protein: ASSLGRGQVEQY

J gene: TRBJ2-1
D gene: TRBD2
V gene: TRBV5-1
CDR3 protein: ASSLWAGGPAYNEQF

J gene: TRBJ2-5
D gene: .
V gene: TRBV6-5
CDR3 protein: ASSDLLAQY

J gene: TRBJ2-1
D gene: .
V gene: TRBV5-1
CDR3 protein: ASTDLTGPGGHNEQF

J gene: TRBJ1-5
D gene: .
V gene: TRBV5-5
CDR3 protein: ASSLDTARIGPQH

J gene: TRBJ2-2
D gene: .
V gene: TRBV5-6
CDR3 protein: ASSLFGFTGELF

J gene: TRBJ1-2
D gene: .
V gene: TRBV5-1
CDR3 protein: ASSLDPNYGYT

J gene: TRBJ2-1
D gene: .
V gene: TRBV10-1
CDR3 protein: ASSEAPGSGLSYNEQF

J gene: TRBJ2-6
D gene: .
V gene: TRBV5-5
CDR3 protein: ASSLLPGSGANVLT

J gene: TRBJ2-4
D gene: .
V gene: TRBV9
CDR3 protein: ASTPMGEGGIQY

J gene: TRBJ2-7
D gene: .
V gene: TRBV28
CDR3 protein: ASSSLTADWASGQY

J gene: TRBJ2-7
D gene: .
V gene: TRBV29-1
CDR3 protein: SVEDRGTYEQY

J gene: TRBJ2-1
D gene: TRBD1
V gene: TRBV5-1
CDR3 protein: ASSRQGNDEQF

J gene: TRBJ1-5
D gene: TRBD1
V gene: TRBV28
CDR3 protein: ASSYDRGRQH

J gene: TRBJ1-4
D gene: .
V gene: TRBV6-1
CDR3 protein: ASSEVLGGKLF

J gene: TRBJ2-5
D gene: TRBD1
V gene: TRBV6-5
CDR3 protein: ASSYRGRRETQY

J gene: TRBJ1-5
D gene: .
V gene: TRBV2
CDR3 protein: ASSEALRARQMGGSQH

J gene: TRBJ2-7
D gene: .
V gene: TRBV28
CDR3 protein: ASRDPGTHYEQY

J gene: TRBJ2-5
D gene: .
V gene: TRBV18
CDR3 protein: ASSPGIQETQY

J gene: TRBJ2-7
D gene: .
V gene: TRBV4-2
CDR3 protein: ASSHLRDPDYEQY

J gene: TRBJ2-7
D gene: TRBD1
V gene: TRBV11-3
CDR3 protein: ASSHRQGTFSYEQY

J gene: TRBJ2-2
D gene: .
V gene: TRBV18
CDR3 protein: ASSDRYGGELF

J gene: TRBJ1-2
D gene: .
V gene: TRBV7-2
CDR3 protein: ASSPWEGGSYT

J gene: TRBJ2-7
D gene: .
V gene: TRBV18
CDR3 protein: ASSPPHRANYEQY

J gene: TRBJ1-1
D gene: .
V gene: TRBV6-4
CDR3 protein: ASAVETNTEAF

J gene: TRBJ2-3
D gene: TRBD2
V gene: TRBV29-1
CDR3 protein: SVGLAGGGDTQY

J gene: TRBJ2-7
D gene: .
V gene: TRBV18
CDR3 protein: ASSRGIPLYEQY

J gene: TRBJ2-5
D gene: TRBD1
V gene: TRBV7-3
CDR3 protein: ASSRTGLQETQY